What follows are 28 T cell receptor beta chains derived from one specimen sequenced in a study of kidney transplant recipient with SARS-CoV-2 infection (dated by TCRdb to the early 2020s). The time point label here, explained by the study, means: pre-pandemic baseline sample and day 111 after first positive SARS-CoV-2 test. The instrument given in TCRdb is Illumina MiSeq. The public reads were reanalyzed by TCRdb: fastp trimming at Q25, MiXCR alignment, in-frame beta chains only. Records with the same CDR3 protein are collapsed into one entry carrying the most frequent genes and DNA. The sample table contains roughly 230,000 distinct CDR3 sequences; only one count was recorded for 29% of them. Jointly, the top ten make up 7% to 8% of the sample. The source material was a blood sample, sampled at baseline and between days 110 and 120 from a kidney transplant recipient. The receptors were sampled from a male patient aged 25-45 years who had COVID-19 and was a kidney transplant recipient. Some T cells may be donor cells from the graft after a transplant.

A note on this clonotype: A much larger clonotype is one base distant, so this may be a read error. The CDR3 here is CGSSYYDSRRTYGYTF. The CDR3 nucleotides read TGTGGCAGTAGCTATTATGATAGCCGAAGGACCTATGGCTACACCTTC. The gene calls are TRBV28 and TRBJ1-2; D remains ambiguous. CDR3 length: 16 residues. CDR1 and CDR2 from the germline V gene are MDHEN and SYDVKM.

About this clonotype itself: This may stem from a read error, because a much larger clone lies one nucleotide away. The V call is TRBV3-2, the J call TRBJ1-2. TRBV3-2 is deemed a pseudogene. This CDR3 has 13 residues. CDR3: CANSQASSYGYTF. CDR3 sequence (DNA): TGTGCCAACAGCCAAGCTTCCAGCTATGGCTACACCTTC.

Notes on this clonotype: The junction differs from germline at one of its ends, possibly a read error. The rearrangement uses TRBV5-1 and TRBJ1-2, with D hard to call. CDR1 SGHRS and CDR2 YFSETQ come from the germline V gene. The length of the CDR3 is 16 residues. The CDR3 loop reads CASSVASVRKTYGYAF. Written as DNA, the CDR3 is TGCGCCAGCTCGGTAGCATCGGTTCGAAAGACCTATGGCTACGCCTTC.

This clonotype was picked up many times. This chain connects TRBV29-1 to TRBJ2-7; 7 positions agree with TRBD1. The CDR3 is 17 amino acids. Looked up from germline, CDR1 is SQVTM and CDR2 is ANQGSEA. The V and J ends lost 1 base and 1 base, in that order; junction bases with no gene match: 13. The CDR3 region is CSVEGGPGQDHSYEQYF. In nucleotides, the CDR3 is TGCAGCGTTGAAGGGGGACCCGGACAGGATCATTCCTACGAGCAGTACTTC.

This clonotype was found a few times. The chain carries TRBV27 and TRBJ2-7; the D gene is possibly TRBD1 (5 bases). CDR1 is MNHEY and CDR2 is SMNVEV in the germline V gene (reference sequence). The V end lost 3 bases, the J end lost 4 bases, and 10 bases lay between the germline ends. The CDR3 has 13 residues. As DNA, the CDR3 is TGTGCCAGCAGTTTGGGGCTACGTTACGAGCAGTACTTC. It encodes CASSLGLRYEQYF.

This clonotype was seen repeatedly, ten times or more. J is TRBJ2-3 and V is TRBV13, with D maybe TRBD1 (5 bases). The CDR3 has 12 amino acids. V lost 6 bases, J lost 8 bases, and 12 bases lay in between. Germline CDR1 reads PRHDT; CDR2 reads FYEKMQ (reference sequence). CDR3 region: CASRYPQGTQYF. The DNA for the CDR3 is TGTGCCAGCAGATATCCCCAGGGTACGCAGTATTTT.

On this clonotype: A read error is the likely source, as a far larger clone sits one nucleotide away. This rearrangement joins TRBV5-6 to TRBJ2-5, with unresolved D. The end of the DNA is better explained by TRBJ2-7, so the J call may be wrong. Germline assignment: CDR1 SGHDT and CDR2 YYEEEE. The CDR3 spans 14 residues. CDR3 region: CTSSLGRTSSEQYF. CDR3 bases: TGTACCAGCAGCTTGGGTCGCACGTCTTCCGAGCAGTACTTC.

For this clonotype: A clone one base away is much larger, so this may be a read error. The chain uses TRBV4-3 and TRBJ1-4; no reliable D call. The CDR3 is 17 amino acids. The V gene's germline CDR1 is LGHNA and CDR2 YSLEER. V was cut by 0 bases and J by 2 bases, with 13 bases left in between. CDR3 DNA sequence: TGCGCCAGCAGCCAAGAAGGAAGGGAGGTGACTAATGAAAAACTGTTTTTT. Amino acid sequence: CASSQEGREVTNEKLFF.

This clonotype was seen ten or more times. The chain has TRBV6-5 and TRBJ1-2; D not resolved. The CDR3 has 17 amino acids. V was cut by 5 bases and J by 4 bases, with 23 bases left in between. CDR1 and CDR2 from the germline V gene are MNHEY and SVGAGI. Here the CDR3 DNA reads TGTGCCAGCAGTGTTTTGGCAGGTGGGAGAAAGACCTATGGCTACACCTTC. Translating gives CASSVLAGGRKTYGYTF.

This clonotype has just one count. The V gene is TRBV11-3, the J gene TRBJ2-1; 9 bases agree with TRBD2. CDR3 length: 17 amino acids. V lost 1 base to trimming and J lost 9 bases; unmatched junction nucleotides: 13. The germline V gene encodes CDR1 SGHNT and CDR2 YENEEA. The CDR3 is CASSLVSPSGNRGEQFF. The CDR3 DNA is TGTGCCAGCAGCTTAGTATCGCCTAGCGGGAATCGGGGTGAGCAGTTCTTC.

There are a few counts of this clonotype. This chain connects TRBV24-1 to TRBJ1-1; 9 nucleotides agree with TRBD1. CDR3 length: 13 residues. V was pared by 12 bases and J by 1 base, with 5 bases of the junction left unmatched. Per the germline V gene, CDR1 is KGHDR and CDR2 is SFDVKD. The CDR3 sequence: CAARDRANTEAFF. In DNA form, the CDR3 reads TGTGCCGCCCGGGACAGGGCGAACACTGAAGCTTTCTTT.

Details on this clonotype: With a much larger clone just one base away, this may be a read error. The chain uses TRBV12-3 or TRBV12-4 and TRBJ1-2, with D unclear. This CDR3 comprises 17 residues. Trimming removed 4 bases at V and 4 bases at J, with 22 bases between. The CDR3, as DNA: TGTGCCAGCAGTTGCAGGCTCAGCTTCCGAAAGACCTATGGCTACACCTTC. Protein sequence: CASSCRLSFRKTYGYTF.

As concerns this clonotype: One base away lies a much larger clone, so this may be a sequencing read error. J is TRBJ1-4 and V is TRBV19; the D is unclear. The CDR3 consists of 16 residues. The V end lost 8 bases, the J end lost 0 bases, and 16 bases lay between the germline ends. The germline V gene has CDR1 LNHDA and CDR2 SQIVND (reference sequence). The CDR3 sequence: CASRLKVYATNEKLFF. In DNA form, the CDR3 reads TGTGCCAGTCGCTTAAAGGTATATGCAACTAATGAAAAACTGTTTTTT.

This clonotype was detected many times. The chain uses TRBV25-1 and TRBJ1-2; D unclear. Deletions cut 5 bases from V and 4 bases from J, with 23 bases between. CDR3 length: 17 amino acids. In germline, CDR1 is MGHDK, CDR2 SYGVNS. The CDR3 sequence: CASSPHAELGKTYGYTF. CDR3 DNA: TGTGCCAGCAGTCCGCATGCAGAACTGGGAAAGACCTATGGCTACACCTTC.

This clonotype has only a few counts. V usage is TRBV11-3 and J usage is TRBJ1-2; D uncertain. The CDR3 runs to 17 residues. Germline CDR1 is SGHNT and CDR2 is YENEEA. V shed 5 bases and J shed 4 bases, with 23 bases lying between them. The CDR3 here is CASSMFNDLGKTYGYTF. The CDR3 region has the DNA TGTGCCAGCAGCATGTTTAACGATCTCGGAAAGACCTATGGCTACACCTTC.

This clonotype was counted many times. The chain has TRBV7-2 and TRBJ1-3; D not resolved. The V and J ends lost 0 bases and 8 bases respectively, with 11 bases between them. The CDR3 has 14 residues. The V gene's germline CDR1 is SGHTA and CDR2 FQGNSA. The CDR3 region has the DNA TGTGCCAGCAGCTTAGCGGCGTCAAGGGACACCATATATTTT. Encoded protein: CASSLAASRDTIYF.

Note on this clonotype: This could be a read error, since a much larger clone is one nucleotide away. The CDR3 end shows no conserved phenylalanine or tryptophan, and so a read error is likely. This rearrangement joins TRBV27 to TRBJ2-7; 11 nucleotides match TRBD2. The J call is doubtful: the DNA matches TRBJ2-5 better. In germline, CDR1 is MNHEY, CDR2 SMNVEV (reference sequence). The CDR3 loop spans 17 amino acids. CDR3 sequence reads: CASSHSARLAGQETQYS. CDR3 nucleotide sequence: TGTGCCAGCAGTCATTCTGCGCGACTAGCGGGACAGGAGACCCAGTACTCC.

The rearrangement uses TRBV4-1 and TRBJ1-2; D ambiguous. The CDR3 contains 17 residues. With 5 bases removed from V and 4 bases from J, the gap between germline ends came to 23 bases. CDR1 MGHRA and CDR2 YSYEKL come from the germline V gene. The CDR3, as DNA: TGCGCCAGCAGCAAGAGCCACTGGAACCGAAAGACCTATGGCTACACCTTC. This encodes CASSKSHWNRKTYGYTF.

This clonotype was detected ten times or more. The chain carries TRBV4-3 and TRBJ1-2; D gene ambiguous. V dropped 2 bases and J dropped 4 bases, with 20 bases sitting between them. The CDR3 has 17 amino acids. The germline gives CDR1 LGHNA, CDR2 YSLEER. The CDR3 nucleotides read TGCGCCAGCAGCCAACCTAAAGGACGTCGAAAGACCTATGGCTACACCTTC. This codes for CASSQPKGRRKTYGYTF.

Ten or more counts support this clonotype. V gene TRBV10-3 combines with J gene TRBJ2-7, with TRBD1 matching 8 bases. V shed 10 bases, J shed 2 bases, and the junction held 7 bases outside the gene matches. CDR1 ENHRY and CDR2 SYGVKD come from the germline V gene. The CDR3 runs 13 residues. CDR3 nucleotide sequence: TGTGCCACAGGGGGGACAGGAGCCTACGAGCAGTACTTC. Encoded protein: CATGGTGAYEQYF.

With regard to this clonotype: It may be a read error: a sequence one base away is much more abundant. The chain joins TRBV20-1 to TRBJ1-3; D may be TRBD1 (5 bases). Germline CDR1 DFQATT, CDR2 SNEGSKA (reference sequence). The V end was cut by 0 bases, the J end by 5 bases, with 14 bases between. The CDR3 loop spans 15 amino acids. CDR3 nucleotide sequence: TGCAGTGCTAGAGAACGCCAGGGTCTCCGAAACACCATATATTTT. This sequence encodes CSARERQGLRNTIYF.

Ten or more counts support this clonotype. The V call is TRBV24-1, the J call TRBJ1-2; D not resolved. Germline V gene sequence: CDR1 KGHDR, CDR2 SFDVKD. Trimming removed 4 bases from V and 5 bases from J, with 10 bases in between. The CDR3 length is 13 residues. CDR3 in DNA: TGTGCCACCAGTGAACAGACGGGGTATGGCTACACCTTC. Protein product: CATSEQTGYGYTF.

This clonotype was detected ten times or more. The chain employs TRBV11-3 and TRBJ1-2; D is unresolved. Between the trimmed V and J ends, which lost 5 bases and 4 bases, there was a span of 23 bases. Germline CDR1 and CDR2: SGHNT and YENEEA. The CDR3 contains 17 residues. The CDR3 protein is CASSGSFDLGKTYGYTF. The DNA of the CDR3 is TGTGCCAGCAGCGGATCCTTCGATCTCGGAAAGACCTATGGCTACACCTTC.

On this clonotype itself: Just one base apart from a much larger clone, this may be a read error. The rearrangement joins TRBV4-2 to TRBJ2-4, with 8 nucleotides matching TRBD1. The tail of the sequence fits TRBJ2-7 better, so the J call may be wrong. CDR1 and CDR2 (germline): LGHNA, YNFKEQ. CDR3 length: 15 residues. CDR3 nucleotides: TGTGTCAGCAGCCAAACTGGACAGGGAGGAGGCGAGCAGTACTTC. Protein sequence: CVSSQTGQGGGEQYF.

As to this clonotype: A read error is possible here, since a much larger clone lies one base away. The genes are TRBV4-1 and TRBJ2-2, with 10 nucleotides matching TRBD2. Germline V gives CDR1 MGHRA, CDR2 YSYEKL. The CDR3 is made up of 16 amino acids. The CDR3 DNA sequence: TGCGCCGGCAGCCAGACGACTAGCGGGCGAACCGGGGAGCTGTTTTTT. Its translation is CAGSQTTSGRTGELFF.

A note on this clonotype: This may be a read error, as it is one base from a much larger clone. V is TRBV11-3 and J is TRBJ1-2; no firm D call. This CDR3 spans 17 amino acids. Trimming took 4 bases from V and 4 from J, leaving 22 bases between them. Germline CDR1 is SGHNT and CDR2 is YENEEA. The CDR3 coding sequence is TGTGCCAGCAGCTGGCGTTTCGATCTCGGAAAGACCTATGGCTACACCTTC. This encodes CASSWRFDLGKTYGYTF.

For this clonotype: This may be a read error: a much more frequent sequence differs by one nucleotide. This sequence joins TRBV2 and TRBJ1-2; 8 positions match TRBD1. This CDR3 has 16 amino acids. The germline CDR1 and CDR2 sequences are SNHLY and FYNNEI. The CDR3 region has the DNA TGTGCCAGCAGTGAAGCGCTTCGGGACAGGAACTGTGGCTACACCTTC. Translating gives CASSEALRDRNCGYTF.

In this sample, this clonotype turned up many times. For the CDR3, the DNA is TGTGCCAGCAGTTTAGCAGAGACCCAGTACTTC. Translated: CASSLAETQYF. The V gene is TRBV12-3 or TRBV12-4, the J gene TRBJ2-5; D is unclear. This CDR3 is 11 amino acids long. The ends were cut back, 0 bases at V and 4 bases at J, with 0 bases in the middle.